This TCR beta chain was obtained from a study of vaccination and CD4 T cells after COVID-19. At the level of the study: In culture, cells were exposed to overlapping spike peptides from SARS-CoV-2, HCoV-NL63, HCoV-OC43 and HCoV-229E.

Stated treatment: approximately nine-day PBMC culture with coronavirus spike peptide pools or control peptides (ViraFEST assay). Both day 3 and day 7 involved replacing half of the medium with fresh IL-2 medium. This clonotype was observed a single time. Its antigen is as yet unknown. Study results and limitations: A nonsignificant median increase from 21 to 38 SARS-CoV-2-reactive clonotypes was observed.

Sequencing of DNA taken from cultured CD4+ T cells relied on the Oncomine TCR Beta short-read assay. One entry per CDR3 protein results from TCRdb running MiXCR on the PCR reads. The table has around 19,000 distinct CDR3 sequences, about 45% seen once. The germline gives CDR1 SGHVS, CDR2 FQNEAQ. The CDR3 sequence is 19 residues long. With 1 base removed from V and 0 bases from J, the gap between germline ends came to 19 bases. The source is a human donor who had recovered from COVID-19. The chain couples TRBV7-8 to TRBJ2-1, with D perhaps TRBD1 (6 bases). Here the sequenced sample was CD4+ T cells from blood, cultured in vitro, taken after SARS-CoV-2 vaccination. In DNA, the CDR3 is TGTGCCAGCAGCTTAGGGATAGGGACATTCTTGAGCTCCTACAATGAGCAGTTCTTC. Translated: CASSLGIGTFLSSYNEQFF.